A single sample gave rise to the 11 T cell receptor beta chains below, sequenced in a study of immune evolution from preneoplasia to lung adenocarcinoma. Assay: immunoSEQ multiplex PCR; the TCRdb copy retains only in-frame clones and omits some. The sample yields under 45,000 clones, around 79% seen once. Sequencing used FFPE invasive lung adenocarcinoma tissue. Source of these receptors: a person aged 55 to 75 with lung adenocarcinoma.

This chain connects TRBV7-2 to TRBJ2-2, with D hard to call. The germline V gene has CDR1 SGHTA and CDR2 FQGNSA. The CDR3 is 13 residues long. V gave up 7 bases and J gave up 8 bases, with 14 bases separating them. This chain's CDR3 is CASNPWRAGELFF. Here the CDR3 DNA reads TGTGCCAGCAACCCGTGGCGAGCTGGGGAGCTGTTTTTT.

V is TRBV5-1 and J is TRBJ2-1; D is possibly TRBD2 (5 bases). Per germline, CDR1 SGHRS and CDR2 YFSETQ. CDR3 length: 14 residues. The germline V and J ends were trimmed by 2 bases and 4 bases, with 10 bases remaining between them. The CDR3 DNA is TGCGCCAGCAGCTTCGGGGAGCGGTACAATGAGCAGTTCTTC. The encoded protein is CASSFGERYNEQFF.

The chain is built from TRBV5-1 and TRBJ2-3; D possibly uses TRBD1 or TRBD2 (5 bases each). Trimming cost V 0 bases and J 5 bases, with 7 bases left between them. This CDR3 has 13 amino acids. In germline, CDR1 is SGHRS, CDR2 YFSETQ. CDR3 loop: CASSLGDRDTQYF. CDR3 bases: TGCGCCAGCAGCTTGGGGGACCGAGATACGCAGTATTTT.

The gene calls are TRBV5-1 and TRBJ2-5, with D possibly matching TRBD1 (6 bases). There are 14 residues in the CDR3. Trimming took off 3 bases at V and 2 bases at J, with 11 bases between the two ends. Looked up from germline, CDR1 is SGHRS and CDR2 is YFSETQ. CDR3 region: CASSSGTLQETQYF. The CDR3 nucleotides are TGCGCCAGCAGCTCCGGGACACTTCAAGAGACCCAGTACTTC.

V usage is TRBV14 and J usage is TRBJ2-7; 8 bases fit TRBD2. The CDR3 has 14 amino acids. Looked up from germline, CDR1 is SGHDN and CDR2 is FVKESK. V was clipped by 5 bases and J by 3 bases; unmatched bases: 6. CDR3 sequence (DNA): TGTGCCAGCAGCTCCACTAGCGGCCGCTACGAGCAGTACTTC. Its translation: CASSSTSGRYEQYF.

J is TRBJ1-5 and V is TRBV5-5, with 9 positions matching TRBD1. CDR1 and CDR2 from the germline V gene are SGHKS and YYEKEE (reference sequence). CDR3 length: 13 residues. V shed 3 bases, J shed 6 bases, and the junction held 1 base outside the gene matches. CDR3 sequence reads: CASSSDRGQPQHF. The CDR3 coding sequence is TGTGCCAGCAGCTCGGACAGGGGTCAGCCCCAGCATTTT.

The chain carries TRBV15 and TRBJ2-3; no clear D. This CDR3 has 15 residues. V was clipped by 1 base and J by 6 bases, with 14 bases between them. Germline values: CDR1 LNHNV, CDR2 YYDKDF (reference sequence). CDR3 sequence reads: CATSRVSSLADTQYF. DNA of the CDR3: TGTGCCACCAGCAGAGTCAGCTCTCTCGCCGATACGCAGTATTTT.

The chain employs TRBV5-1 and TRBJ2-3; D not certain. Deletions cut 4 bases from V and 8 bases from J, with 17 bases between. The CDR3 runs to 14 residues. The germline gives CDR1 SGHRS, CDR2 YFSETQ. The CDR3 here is CASSTPGAEATQYF. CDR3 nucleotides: TGCGCCAGCAGCACCCCGGGTGCCGAGGCTACGCAGTATTTT.

The CDR3, as DNA: TGTGCCAGCTCACTCCAGGGGGCCGGGGAGCTGTTTTTT. This codes for CASSLQGAGELFF. The chain is built from TRBV18 and TRBJ2-2, with 7 bases that match TRBD1. The CDR3 has 13 residues. Germline V lookup: CDR1 KGHSH, CDR2 LQKENI. V shed 4 bases, J shed 6 bases, and the junction held 2 bases outside the gene matches. Using reference TRBV18 and TRBJ2-2 for the parts outside the CDR3, the full variable domain is NAGVMQNPRHLVRRRGQEARLRCSPMKGHSHVYWYRQLPEEGLKFMVYLQKENIIDESGMPKERFSAEFPKEGPSILRIQQVVRGDSAAYFCASSLQGAGELFFGEGSRLTVL.

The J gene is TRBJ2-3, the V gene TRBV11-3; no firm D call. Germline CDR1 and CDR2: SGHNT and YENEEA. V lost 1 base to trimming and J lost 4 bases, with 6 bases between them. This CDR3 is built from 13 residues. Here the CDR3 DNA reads TGTGCCAGCAGCTTAGGCTCGGCAGATACGCAGTATTTT. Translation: CASSLGSADTQYF.

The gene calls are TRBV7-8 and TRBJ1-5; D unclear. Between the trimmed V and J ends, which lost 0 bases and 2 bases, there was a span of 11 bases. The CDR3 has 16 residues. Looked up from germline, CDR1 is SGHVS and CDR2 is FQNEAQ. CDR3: CASSLASVGGNQPQHF. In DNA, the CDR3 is TGTGCCAGCAGCTTAGCGTCGGTGGGAGGCAATCAGCCCCAGCATTTT.